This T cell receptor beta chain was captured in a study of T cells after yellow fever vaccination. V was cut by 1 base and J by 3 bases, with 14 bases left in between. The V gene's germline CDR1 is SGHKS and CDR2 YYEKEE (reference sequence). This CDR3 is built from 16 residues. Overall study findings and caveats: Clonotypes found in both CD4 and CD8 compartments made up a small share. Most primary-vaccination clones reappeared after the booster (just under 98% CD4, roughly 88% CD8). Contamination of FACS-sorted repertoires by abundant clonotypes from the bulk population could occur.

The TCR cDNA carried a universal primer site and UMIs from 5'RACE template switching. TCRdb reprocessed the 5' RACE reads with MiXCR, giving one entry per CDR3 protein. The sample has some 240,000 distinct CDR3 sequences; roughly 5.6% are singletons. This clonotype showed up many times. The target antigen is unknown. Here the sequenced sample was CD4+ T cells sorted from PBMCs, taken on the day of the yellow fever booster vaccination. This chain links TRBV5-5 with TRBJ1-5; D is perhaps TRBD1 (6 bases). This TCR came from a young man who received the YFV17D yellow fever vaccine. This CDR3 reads CASSLRAGVINQPQHF. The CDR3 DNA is TGTGCCAGCAGCTTGAGGGCAGGGGTCATCAATCAGCCCCAGCATTTT.